The 5 T cell receptor beta chains listed next were all sequenced from one sample in a study of blood T cell repertoires in COVID-19 (dated by TCRdb to the early 2020s). Receptor libraries were prepared by the immunoSEQ multiplex PCR assay. Entries here come from immuneACCESS through TCRdb and include only in-frame sequences with V and J called. Some clones fail to appear in such tables; in the studies checked, an unresolved V gene covers under half of the shortfall, and the cause of the remainder is unknown. Counted in this sample were 250,000 to 350,000 clones; roughly 80% of them appeared once. The ten largest account for more than 1.2% of the sample. The material sequenced was peripheral blood. The receptors stem from a human donor with COVID-19, enrolled during active disease. The donor label of this sample is uncertain.

V is TRBV15 and J is TRBJ2-1, with D possibly TRBD1 on 5 matching bases. V lost 1 base and J 3 bases, leaving 16 bases between the germline ends. Per the germline V gene, CDR1 is LNHNV and CDR2 is YYDKDF (reference sequence). The CDR3 extends over 17 amino acids. CDR3 sequence (DNA): TGTGCCACCAGCAGAGGGGGAAGGGGCTCAATCTACAATGAGCAGTTCTTC. Protein sequence: CATSRGGRGSIYNEQFF.

This chain links TRBV9 with TRBJ1-2; the D is unclear. Germline CDR1 is SGDLS and CDR2 is YYNGEE. The CDR3 consists of 14 residues. The ends were cut back, 0 bases at V and 5 bases at J, with 11 bases in the middle. CDR3 amino acids: CASSVAEVAYGYTF. Here the CDR3 DNA reads TGTGCCAGCAGCGTAGCCGAGGTGGCTTATGGCTACACCTTC.

As DNA, the CDR3 is TGTGCCAGCAATACAGCGGGAGCCCGCACAGATACGCAGTATTTT. This translates into CASNTAGARTDTQYF. The V call is TRBV9, the J call TRBJ2-3; 8 bases are shared with TRBD2. The CDR3 loop spans 15 amino acids. Trimming took 6 bases from V and 1 from J; bases not matched to a gene: 7. The germline gives CDR1 SGDLS, CDR2 YYNGEE.

The chain employs TRBV5-1 and TRBJ1-1, with 7 bases lining up with TRBD1. Trimming at V came to 4 bases and at J to 1 base, leaving 7 bases not matched to a gene. In germline, CDR1 is SGHRS, CDR2 YFSETQ. CDR3 length: 15 residues. For the CDR3, the DNA is TGCGCCAGCAGCGTCTCCGGGACAGCGAACACTGAAGCTTTCTTT. It translates to CASSVSGTANTEAFF.

V gene TRBV7-2 combines with J gene TRBJ2-2; a possible D gene is TRBD1 (6 bases). Germline V lookup: CDR1 SGHTA, CDR2 FQGNSA. V was clipped by 2 bases and J by 7 bases, with 17 bases between them. This CDR3 region has 16 residues. The CDR3: CASSLSSRQAGGELFF. In nucleotides, the CDR3 is TGTGCCAGCAGCTTAAGCAGCCGACAGGCCGGCGGGGAGCTGTTTTTT. Complete variable domain (other parts from reference TRBV7-2 and TRBJ2-2): GAGVSQSPSNKVTEKGKDVELRCDPISGHTALYWYRQSLGQGLEFLIYFQGNSAPDKSGLPSDRFSAERTGGSVSTLTIQRTQQEDSAVYLCASSLSSRQAGGELFFGEGSRLTVL.